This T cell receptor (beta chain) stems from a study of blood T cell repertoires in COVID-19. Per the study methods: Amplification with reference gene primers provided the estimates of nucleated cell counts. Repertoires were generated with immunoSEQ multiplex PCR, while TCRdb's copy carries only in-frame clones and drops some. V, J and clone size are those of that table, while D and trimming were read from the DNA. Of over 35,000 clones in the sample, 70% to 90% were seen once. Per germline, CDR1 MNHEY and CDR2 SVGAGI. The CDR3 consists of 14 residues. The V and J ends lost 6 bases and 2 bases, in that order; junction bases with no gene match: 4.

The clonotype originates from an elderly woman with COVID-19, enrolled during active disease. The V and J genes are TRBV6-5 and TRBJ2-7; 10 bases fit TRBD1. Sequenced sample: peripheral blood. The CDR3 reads CASRPGQGTYEQYF. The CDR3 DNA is TGTGCCAGCAGACCGGGACAGGGGACCTACGAGCAGTACTTC.